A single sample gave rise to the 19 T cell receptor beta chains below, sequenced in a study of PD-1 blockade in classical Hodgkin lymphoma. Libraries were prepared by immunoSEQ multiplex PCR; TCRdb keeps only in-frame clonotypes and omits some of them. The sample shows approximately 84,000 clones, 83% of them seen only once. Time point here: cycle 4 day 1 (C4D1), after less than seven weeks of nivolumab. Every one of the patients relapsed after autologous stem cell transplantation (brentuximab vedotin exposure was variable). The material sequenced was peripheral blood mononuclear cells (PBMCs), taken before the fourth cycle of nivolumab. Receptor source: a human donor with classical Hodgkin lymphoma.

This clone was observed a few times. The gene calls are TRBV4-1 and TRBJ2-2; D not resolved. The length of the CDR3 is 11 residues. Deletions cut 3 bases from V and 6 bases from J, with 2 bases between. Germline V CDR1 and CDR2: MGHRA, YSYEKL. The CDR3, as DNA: TGCGCCAGCAGCCAGGCCGGGGAGCTGTTTTTT. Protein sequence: CASSQAGELFF.

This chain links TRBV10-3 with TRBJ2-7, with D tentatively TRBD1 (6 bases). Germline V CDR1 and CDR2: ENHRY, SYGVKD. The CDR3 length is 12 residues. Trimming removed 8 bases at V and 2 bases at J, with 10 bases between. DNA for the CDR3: TGTGCCATCGGGGCAGGGGCCTACGAGCAGTACTTC. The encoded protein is CAIGAGAYEQYF.

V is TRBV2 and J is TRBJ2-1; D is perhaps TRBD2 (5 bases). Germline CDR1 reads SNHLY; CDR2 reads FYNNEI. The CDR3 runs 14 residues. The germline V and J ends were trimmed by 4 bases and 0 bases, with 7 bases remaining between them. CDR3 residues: CASSGRRSYNEQFF. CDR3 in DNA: TGTGCCAGCAGTGGGAGGCGCTCCTACAATGAGCAGTTCTTC. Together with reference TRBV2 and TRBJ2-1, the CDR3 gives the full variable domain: EPEVTQTPSHQVTQMGQEVILRCVPISNHLYFYWYRQILGQKVEFLVSFYNNEISEKSEIFDDQFSVERPDGSNFTLKIRSTKLEDSAMYFCASSGRRSYNEQFFGPGTRLTVL.

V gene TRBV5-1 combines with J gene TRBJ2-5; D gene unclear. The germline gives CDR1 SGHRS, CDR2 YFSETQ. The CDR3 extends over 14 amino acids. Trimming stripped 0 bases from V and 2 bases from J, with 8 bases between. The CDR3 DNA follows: TGCGCCAGCAGCTTGGGTGGAATACAAGAGACCCAGTACTTC. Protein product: CASSLGGIQETQYF. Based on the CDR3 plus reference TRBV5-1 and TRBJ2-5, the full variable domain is KAGVTQTPRYLIKTRGQQVTLSCSPISGHRSVSWYQQTPGQGLQFLFEYFSETQRNKGNFPGRFSGRQFSNSRSEMNVSTLELGDSALYLCASSLGGIQETQYFGPGTRLLVL.

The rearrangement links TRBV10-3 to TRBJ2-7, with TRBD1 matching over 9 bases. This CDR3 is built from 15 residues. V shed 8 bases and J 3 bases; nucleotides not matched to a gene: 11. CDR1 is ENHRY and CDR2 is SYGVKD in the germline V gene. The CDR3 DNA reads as TGTGCCATCCGGACGGCCGGGACAGGGATCTACGAGCAGTACTTC. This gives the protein CAIRTAGTGIYEQYF.

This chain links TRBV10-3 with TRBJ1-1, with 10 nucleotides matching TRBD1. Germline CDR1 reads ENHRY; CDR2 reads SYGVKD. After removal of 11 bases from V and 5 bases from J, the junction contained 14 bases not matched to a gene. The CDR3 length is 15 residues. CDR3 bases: TGTGCCTCAACCGGGACAGGGGCCTCGGGGACTGAAGCTTTCTTT. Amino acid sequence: CASTGTGASGTEAFF.

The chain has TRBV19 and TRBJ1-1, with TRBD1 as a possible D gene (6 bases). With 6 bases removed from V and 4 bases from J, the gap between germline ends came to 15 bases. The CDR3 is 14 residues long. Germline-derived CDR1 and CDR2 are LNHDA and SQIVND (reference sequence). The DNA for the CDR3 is TGTGCCAGTAGGGCCCGGCGGGGGGCCACTGAAGCTTTCTTT. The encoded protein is CASRARRGATEAFF.

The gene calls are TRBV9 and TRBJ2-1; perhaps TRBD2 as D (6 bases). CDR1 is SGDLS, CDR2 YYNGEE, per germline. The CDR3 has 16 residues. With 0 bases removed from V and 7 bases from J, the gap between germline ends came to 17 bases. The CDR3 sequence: CASSVASSGFLNEQFF. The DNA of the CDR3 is TGTGCCAGCAGCGTAGCTTCAAGCGGGTTTCTTAATGAGCAGTTCTTC. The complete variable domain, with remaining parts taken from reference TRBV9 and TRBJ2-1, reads DSGVTQTPKHLITATGQRVTLRCSPRSGDLSVYWYQQSLDQGLQFLIQYYNGEERAKGNILERFSAQQFPDLHSELNLSSLELGDSALYFCASSVASSGFLNEQFFGPGTRLTVL.

The CDR3 bases are TGTGCCAGCAGCCCTAGGACGGGGAGCACAGATACGCAGTATTTT. Encoded protein: CASSPRTGSTDTQYF. This chain uses TRBV6-4 with TRBJ2-3, with a tentative D call TRBD2 (5 bases). Trimming stripped 6 bases from V and 0 bases from J, with 13 bases between. From germline, CDR1 is MRHNA and CDR2 SNTAGT. The CDR3 has 15 residues.

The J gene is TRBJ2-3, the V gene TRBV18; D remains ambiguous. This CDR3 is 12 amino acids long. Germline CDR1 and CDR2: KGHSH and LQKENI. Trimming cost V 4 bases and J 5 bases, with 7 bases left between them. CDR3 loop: CASSHTVDTQYF. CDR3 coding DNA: TGTGCCAGCTCACACACCGTAGATACGCAGTATTTT. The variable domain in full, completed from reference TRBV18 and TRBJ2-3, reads NAGVMQNPRHLVRRRGQEARLRCSPMKGHSHVYWYRQLPEEGLKFMVYLQKENIIDESGMPKERFSAEFPKEGPSILRIQQVVRGDSAAYFCASSHTVDTQYFGPGTRLTVL.

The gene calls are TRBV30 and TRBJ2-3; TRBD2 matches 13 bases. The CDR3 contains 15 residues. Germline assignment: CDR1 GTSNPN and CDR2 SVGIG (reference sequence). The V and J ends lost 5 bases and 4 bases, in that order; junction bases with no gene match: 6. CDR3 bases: TGTGCCTGGGGACGACTAGCGGGAGGACCAGATACGCAGTATTTT. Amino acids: CAWGRLAGGPDTQYF.

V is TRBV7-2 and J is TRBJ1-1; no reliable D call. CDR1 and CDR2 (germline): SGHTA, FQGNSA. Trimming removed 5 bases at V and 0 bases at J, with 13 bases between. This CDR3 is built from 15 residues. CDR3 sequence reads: CASSPRTYLNTEAFF. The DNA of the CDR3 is TGTGCCAGCAGCCCGAGGACGTATCTGAACACTGAAGCTTTCTTT.

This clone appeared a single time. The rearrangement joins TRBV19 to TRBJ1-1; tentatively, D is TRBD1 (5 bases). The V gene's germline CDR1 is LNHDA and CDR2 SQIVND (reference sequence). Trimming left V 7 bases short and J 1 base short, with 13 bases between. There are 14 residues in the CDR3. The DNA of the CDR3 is TGTGCCAGTATAATTTGGGGGGGGAACACTGAAGCTTTCTTT. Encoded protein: CASIIWGGNTEAFF.

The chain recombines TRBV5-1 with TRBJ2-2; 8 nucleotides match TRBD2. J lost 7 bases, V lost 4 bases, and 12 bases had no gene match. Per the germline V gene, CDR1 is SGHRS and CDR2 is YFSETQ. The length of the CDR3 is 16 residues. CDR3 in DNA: TGCGCCAGCAGCGCCGGTGGCGGGAGGAGGGTCGGGGAGCTGTTTTTT. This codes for CASSAGGGRRVGELFF.

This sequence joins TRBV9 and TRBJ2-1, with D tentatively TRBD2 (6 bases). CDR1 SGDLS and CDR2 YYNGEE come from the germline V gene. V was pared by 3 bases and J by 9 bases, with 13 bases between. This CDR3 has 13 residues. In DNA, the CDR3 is TGTGCCAGCAGCGCTCTTCCAGCGGGTGAGCAGTTCTTC. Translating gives CASSALPAGEQFF. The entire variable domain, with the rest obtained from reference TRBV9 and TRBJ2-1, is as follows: DSGVTQTPKHLITATGQRVTLRCSPRSGDLSVYWYQQSLDQGLQFLIQYYNGEERAKGNILERFSAQQFPDLHSELNLSSLELGDSALYFCASSALPAGEQFFGPGTRLTVL.

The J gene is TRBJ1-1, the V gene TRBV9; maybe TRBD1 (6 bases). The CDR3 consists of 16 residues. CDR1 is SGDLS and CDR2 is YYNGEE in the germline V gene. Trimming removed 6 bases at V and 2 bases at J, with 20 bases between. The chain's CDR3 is CASTEGGLVGNTEAFF. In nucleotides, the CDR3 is TGTGCCAGCACGGAGGGGGGTTTAGTCGGAAACACTGAAGCTTTCTTT.

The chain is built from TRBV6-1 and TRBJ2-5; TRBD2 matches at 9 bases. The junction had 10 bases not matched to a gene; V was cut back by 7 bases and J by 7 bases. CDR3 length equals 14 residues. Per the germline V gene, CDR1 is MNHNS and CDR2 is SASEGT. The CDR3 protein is CASKGPSGVGTQYF. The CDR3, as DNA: TGTGCCAGCAAGGGACCTAGCGGGGTAGGGACCCAGTACTTC.

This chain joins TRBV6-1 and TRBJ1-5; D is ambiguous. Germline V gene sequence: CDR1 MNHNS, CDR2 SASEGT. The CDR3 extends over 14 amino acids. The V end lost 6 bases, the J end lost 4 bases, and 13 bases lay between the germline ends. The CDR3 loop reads CASRFLGGNQPQHF. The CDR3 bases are TGTGCCAGCAGATTCTTAGGAGGGAATCAGCCCCAGCATTTT.

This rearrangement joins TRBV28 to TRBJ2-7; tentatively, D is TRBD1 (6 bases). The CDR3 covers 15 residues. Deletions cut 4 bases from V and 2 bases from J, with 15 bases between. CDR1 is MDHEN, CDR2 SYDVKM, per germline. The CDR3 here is CASSSSGTPAYEQYF. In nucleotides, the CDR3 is TGTGCCAGCAGTTCCTCTGGGACACCCGCCTACGAGCAGTACTTC.